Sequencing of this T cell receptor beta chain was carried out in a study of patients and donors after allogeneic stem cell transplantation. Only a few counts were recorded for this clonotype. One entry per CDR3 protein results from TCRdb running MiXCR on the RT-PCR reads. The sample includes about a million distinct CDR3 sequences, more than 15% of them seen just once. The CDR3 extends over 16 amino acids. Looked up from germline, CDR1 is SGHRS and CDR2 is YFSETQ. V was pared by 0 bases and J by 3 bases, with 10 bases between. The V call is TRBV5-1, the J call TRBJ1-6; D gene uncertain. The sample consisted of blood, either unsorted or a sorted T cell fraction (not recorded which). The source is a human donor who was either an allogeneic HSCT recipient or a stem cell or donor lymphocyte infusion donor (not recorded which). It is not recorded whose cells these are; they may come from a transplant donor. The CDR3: CASSLVQRRYNSPLHF. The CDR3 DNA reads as TGCGCCAGCAGCTTGGTGCAGAGACGCTATAATTCACCCCTCCACTTT.